This T cell receptor (beta chain) was identified during a study of T cells in tuberculosis. With regard to this clone: Its specificity is not known.

V lost 2 bases to trimming and J lost 3 bases, with 17 bases between them. In germline, CDR1 is SGHKS, CDR2 YYEKEE (reference sequence). The CDR3 length is 17 residues. At study entry, adolescents had tuberculin skin tests and IGRA screening. This table comes from immunoSEQ multiplex PCR, and its TCRdb copy is limited to in-frame clones, with some not included. Among 35,000 to 40,000 clones listed, approximately 94% were seen once. Whole-study findings and limits: The TCR-beta difference was not significant; alpha differences partly reflected length. Smaller distances to GMM-specific TCRs suggested their expansion in active tuberculosis. Samples were chosen by availability of cryopreserved specimens.

This chain connects TRBV5-5 to TRBJ2-2, with a possible D match to TRBD1 (5 bases). The receptor's source is a donor aged 10 to 29 with latent tuberculosis or without tuberculosis infection. Some clones in this sample may be carry-over from other donors' samples. Source material: PBMCs. The CDR3 here is CASSLAPSRVDTGELFF. CDR3 coding DNA: TGTGCCAGCAGCTTAGCTCCTTCCAGGGTCGACACCGGGGAGCTGTTTTTT.